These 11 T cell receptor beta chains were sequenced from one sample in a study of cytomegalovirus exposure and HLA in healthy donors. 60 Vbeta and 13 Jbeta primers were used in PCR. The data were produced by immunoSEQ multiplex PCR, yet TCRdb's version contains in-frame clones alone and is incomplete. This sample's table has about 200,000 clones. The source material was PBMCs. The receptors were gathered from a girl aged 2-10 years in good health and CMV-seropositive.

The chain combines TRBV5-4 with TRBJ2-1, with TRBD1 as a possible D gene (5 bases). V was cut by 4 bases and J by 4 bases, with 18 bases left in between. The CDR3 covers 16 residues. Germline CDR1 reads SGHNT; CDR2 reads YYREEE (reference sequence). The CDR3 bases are TGTGCCAGCAGCACCAATAGGGGCGATGATTACAATGAGCAGTTCTTC. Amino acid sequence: CASSTNRGDDYNEQFF.

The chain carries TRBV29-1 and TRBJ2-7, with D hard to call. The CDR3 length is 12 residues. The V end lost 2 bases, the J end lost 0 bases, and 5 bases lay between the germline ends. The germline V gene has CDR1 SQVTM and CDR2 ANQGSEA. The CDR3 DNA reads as TGCAGCGTTGAATCCCTCTCCTACGAGCAGTACTTC. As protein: CSVESLSYEQYF.

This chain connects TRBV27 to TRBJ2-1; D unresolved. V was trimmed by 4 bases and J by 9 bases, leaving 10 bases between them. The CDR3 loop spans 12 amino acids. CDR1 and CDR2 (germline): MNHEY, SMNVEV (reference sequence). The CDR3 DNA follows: TGTGCCAGCAGTTCCTTCGGCGGTGAGCAGTTCTTC. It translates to CASSSFGGEQFF.

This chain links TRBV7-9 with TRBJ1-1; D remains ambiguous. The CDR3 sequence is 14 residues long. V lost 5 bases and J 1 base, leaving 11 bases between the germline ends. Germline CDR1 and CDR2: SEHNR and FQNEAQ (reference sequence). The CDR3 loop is CASSPKEGNTEAFF. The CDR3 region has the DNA TGTGCCAGCAGCCCCAAGGAGGGGAACACTGAAGCTTTCTTT.

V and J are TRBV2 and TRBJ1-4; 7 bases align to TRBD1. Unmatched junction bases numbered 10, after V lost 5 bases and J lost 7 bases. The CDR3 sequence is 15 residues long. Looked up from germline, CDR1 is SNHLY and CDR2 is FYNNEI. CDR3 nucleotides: TGTGCCAGCAGTATTCCAGGACAGGCTCGTGAAAAACTGTTTTTT. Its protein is CASSIPGQAREKLFF.

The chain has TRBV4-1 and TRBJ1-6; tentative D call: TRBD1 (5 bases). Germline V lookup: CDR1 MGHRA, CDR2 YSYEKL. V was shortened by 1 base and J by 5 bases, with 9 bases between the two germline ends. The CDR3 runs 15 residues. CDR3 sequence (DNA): TGCGCCAGCAGCCAAGTATTACAGGATAATTCACCCCTCCACTTT. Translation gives CASSQVLQDNSPLHF.

In DNA form, the CDR3 reads TGTGCCAGTAGTGGAGACGCCGCGGATGAGCAGTTCTTC. Translating gives CASSGDAADEQFF. V is TRBV19 and J is TRBJ2-1; D gene unclear. CDR1 is LNHDA, CDR2 SQIVND, per germline (reference sequence). The CDR3 sequence is 13 residues long. V was clipped by 5 bases and J by 8 bases, with 13 bases between them.

CDR3: CASIRPTQTPLINYEQYF. Written as DNA, the CDR3 is TGTGCCAGCATTCGTCCAACACAGACCCCACTTATTAACTACGAGCAGTACTTC. The chain employs TRBV6-4 and TRBJ2-7; D ambiguous. This CDR3 contains 18 residues. CDR1 is MRHNA, CDR2 SNTAGT, per germline. V shed 7 bases and J shed 3 bases, with 28 bases lying between them.

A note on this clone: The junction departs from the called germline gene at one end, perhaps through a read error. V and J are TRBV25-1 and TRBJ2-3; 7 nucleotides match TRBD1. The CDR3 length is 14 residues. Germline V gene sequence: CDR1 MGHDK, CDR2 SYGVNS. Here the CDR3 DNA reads TGTGCCGGCAGTGAACAGGGGACAACAGATACGCAGTATTTT. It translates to CAGSEQGTTDTQYF. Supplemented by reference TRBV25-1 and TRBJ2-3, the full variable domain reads EADIYQTPRYLVIGTGKKITLECSQTMGHDKMYWYQQDPGMELHLIHYSYGVNSTEKGDLSSESTVSRIRTEHFPLTLESARPSHTSQYLCAGSEQGTTDTQYFGPGTRLTVL.

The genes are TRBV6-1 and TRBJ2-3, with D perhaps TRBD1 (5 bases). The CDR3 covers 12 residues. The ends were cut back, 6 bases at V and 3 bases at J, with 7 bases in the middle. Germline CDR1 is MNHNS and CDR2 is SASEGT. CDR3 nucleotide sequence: TGTGCCAGCAGGGGGCCAACAGATACGCAGTATTTT. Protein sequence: CASRGPTDTQYF.

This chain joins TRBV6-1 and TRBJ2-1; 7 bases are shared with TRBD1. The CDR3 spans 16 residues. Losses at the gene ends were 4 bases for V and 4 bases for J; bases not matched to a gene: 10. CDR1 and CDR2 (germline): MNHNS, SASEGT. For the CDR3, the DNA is TGTGCCAGCAGTGGGGGGACAGCAGATCCTTACAATGAGCAGTTCTTC. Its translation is CASSGGTADPYNEQFF.